These T cell receptor beta chains were read from a single sample in a study of blood T cell repertoires in COVID-19. Clones were read by immunoSEQ multiplex PCR, and TCRdb kept only the in-frame ones, dropping some. The sample holds roughly 150,000 clones, roughly 86% seen once. Material for sequencing was peripheral blood. All receptors come from a woman of 80 years or more with COVID-19, enrolled during active disease. The CDR3 runs from the conserved cysteine through the conserved F or W. Each record gives: V gene, clone size, D gene, J gene, CDR3 DNA, CDR3 protein. D genes are given only for firm matches. For some rows the clone size is stated as once, few or many, or as a class when expanded; others skip it.

v_gene: TRBV2
abundance: few
d_gene: TRBD1
j_gene: TRBJ2-5
CDR3nt: TGTGCCAGCAGTAAAGACAGGGCCTTTCGGGAGACCCAGTACTTC
CDR3aa: CASSKDRAFRETQYF

v_gene: TRBV27
abundance: .
d_gene: .
j_gene: TRBJ1-1
CDR3nt: TGTGCCAGCAGTTTATATTCCGTGAACACTGAAGCTTTCTTT
CDR3aa: CASSLYSVNTEAFF

v_gene: TRBV6-6
abundance: .
d_gene: TRBD2
j_gene: TRBJ2-5
CDR3nt: TGTGCCAGCAGCAATCTAGCGGGGCACGGGATCCAGTACTTC
CDR3aa: CASSNLAGHGIQYF

v_gene: TRBV7-2
abundance: .
d_gene: .
j_gene: TRBJ2-1
CDR3nt: TGTGCCAGCAGTCGTACTAGAGCCGGTGAGCAGTTCTTC
CDR3aa: CASSRTRAGEQFF

v_gene: TRBV5-1
abundance: few
d_gene: .
j_gene: TRBJ2-2
CDR3nt: TGCGCCAGCAGCTGGTCGGTTCAATACACCGGGGAGCTGTTTTTT
CDR3aa: CASSWSVQYTGELFF

v_gene: TRBV5-1
abundance: .
d_gene: TRBD1
j_gene: TRBJ1-2
CDR3nt: TGCGCCAGCAGCCGACAGGGAACTAACTATGGCTACACCTTC
CDR3aa: CASSRQGTNYGYTF

v_gene: TRBV7-9
abundance: .
d_gene: .
j_gene: TRBJ2-7
CDR3nt: TGTGCCAGCAGCCCCCGGGACGGGGGCTACGAGCAGTACTTC
CDR3aa: CASSPRDGGYEQYF

v_gene: TRBV7-3
abundance: .
d_gene: .
j_gene: TRBJ2-3
CDR3nt: TGTGCCAGCAGCCCGGCGGGACCAGGGCCAGATACGCAGTATTTT
CDR3aa: CASSPAGPGPDTQYF

v_gene: TRBV3-1/TRBV3-2
abundance: once
d_gene: TRBD1
j_gene: TRBJ2-7
CDR3nt: TGTGCCAGCAGCCCGGACAGGGTGATAACCTACGAGCAGTACTTC
CDR3aa: CASSPDRVITYEQYF

v_gene: TRBV7-3
abundance: .
d_gene: .
j_gene: TRBJ2-6
CDR3nt: TGTGCCAGCAGCTTAACCCGCTCTGGGGCCAACGTCCTGACTTTC
CDR3aa: CASSLTRSGANVLTF

v_gene: TRBV6-5
abundance: .
d_gene: .
j_gene: TRBJ2-1
CDR3nt: TGTGCCAGCAGAAACGGTGGGAGCTCCTACAATGAGCAGTTCTTC
CDR3aa: CASRNGGSSYNEQFF

v_gene: TRBV2
abundance: few
d_gene: .
j_gene: TRBJ2-6
CDR3nt: TGTGCCAGCAGTGAGTTTCAGGGAAATGGGGCCAACGTCCTGACTTTC
CDR3aa: CASSEFQGNGANVLTF

v_gene: TRBV7-2
abundance: .
d_gene: TRBD1
j_gene: TRBJ1-6
CDR3nt: TGTGCCGGGGGACAGTATAATTCACCCCTCCACTTT
CDR3aa: CAGGQYNSPLHF

v_gene: TRBV10-3
abundance: .
d_gene: TRBD1
j_gene: TRBJ1-2
CDR3nt: TGTGCCATCAGGCCGACAGGGGGCGAGGGCTATGGCTACACCTTC
CDR3aa: CAIRPTGGEGYGYTF

v_gene: TRBV5-1
abundance: .
d_gene: TRBD2
j_gene: TRBJ2-1
CDR3nt: TGCGCCAGCCTGGGGGGTAGCGGGAGGTCCAATGAGCAGTTCTTC
CDR3aa: CASLGGSGRSNEQFF

v_gene: TRBV9
abundance: .
d_gene: TRBD2
j_gene: TRBJ2-1
CDR3nt: TGTGCCAGCAGCGTCGGGACTAGCGGACACAATGAGCAGTTCTTC
CDR3aa: CASSVGTSGHNEQFF

v_gene: TRBV21-1
abundance: .
d_gene: .
j_gene: TRBJ2-7
CDR3nt: TGTGCCAGCAGCAATGGCACAGGGACGGGTCTCAAGCAGTACTTC
CDR3aa: CASSNGTGTGLKQYF

v_gene: TRBV19
abundance: .
d_gene: .
j_gene: TRBJ2-3
CDR3nt: TGTGCCAGTAGTATAGATCGGGCAGATACGCAGTATTTT
CDR3aa: CASSIDRADTQYF

v_gene: TRBV10-3
abundance: .
d_gene: TRBD1
j_gene: TRBJ2-7
CDR3nt: TGTGCCATCAGAGGACAGGGCGGTCTGGACGGACAGTACTTC
CDR3aa: CAIRGQGGLDGQYF

v_gene: TRBV27
abundance: .
d_gene: .
j_gene: TRBJ2-7
CDR3nt: TGTGCCAGCGCCCGGGTCCCTGCCTACGAGCAGTACTTC
CDR3aa: CASARVPAYEQYF

v_gene: TRBV11-2
abundance: .
d_gene: TRBD1
j_gene: TRBJ2-3
CDR3nt: TGTGCCAGCAGCCGCGGACAGGGGGATACGCAGTATTTT
CDR3aa: CASSRGQGDTQYF

v_gene: TRBV29-1
abundance: .
d_gene: .
j_gene: TRBJ2-1
CDR3nt: TGCAGCGTTGAAGGGGGGGGCCTCTCCTACAATGAGCAGTTCTTC
CDR3aa: CSVEGGGLSYNEQFF

v_gene: TRBV19
abundance: once
d_gene: .
j_gene: TRBJ1-1
CDR3nt: TGTGCCAGTAGTATCCCAAGTTGGGGCGAGACTGAAGCTTTCTTT
CDR3aa: CASSIPSWGETEAFF

v_gene: TRBV18
abundance: few
d_gene: .
j_gene: TRBJ1-6
CDR3nt: TGTGCCAGCTCACCACAACAGGGCGATTCACCCCTCCACTTT
CDR3aa: CASSPQQGDSPLHF

v_gene: TRBV6-5
abundance: once
d_gene: .
j_gene: TRBJ2-7
CDR3nt: TGTGCCAGCAGCCGCGGGACGGGGTACGAGCAGTACTTC
CDR3aa: CASSRGTGYEQYF

v_gene: TRBV4-3
abundance: .
d_gene: .
j_gene: TRBJ2-5
CDR3nt: TGCGCCAGCAGCATACAGGGAGAAGAGACCCAGTACTTC
CDR3aa: CASSIQGEETQYF

v_gene: TRBV7-8
abundance: once
d_gene: TRBD2
j_gene: TRBJ2-1
CDR3nt: TGTGCCAGCAGTGAGCGGGAGGGCTACTACAATGAGCAGTTCTTC
CDR3aa: CASSEREGYYNEQFF

v_gene: TRBV6-5
abundance: .
d_gene: .
j_gene: TRBJ2-5
CDR3nt: TGTGCCAGCACCAAAAGGGGAGGGACCCAGTACTTC
CDR3aa: CASTKRGGTQYF

v_gene: TRBV20-1
abundance: .
d_gene: TRBD1
j_gene: TRBJ2-1
CDR3nt: TGCAGTGCTAGTTTTGGGACAGGGTGGGGCGATGAGCAGTTCTTC
CDR3aa: CSASFGTGWGDEQFF

v_gene: TRBV5-6
abundance: .
d_gene: .
j_gene: TRBJ1-2
CDR3nt: TGTGCCAGCAGCTCGCGGTACTATGGCTACACCTTC
CDR3aa: CASSSRYYGYTF

v_gene: TRBV7-9
abundance: .
d_gene: .
j_gene: TRBJ2-7
CDR3nt: TGTGCCAGCAGAGCTGATGCGGGCGAGCAGTACTTC
CDR3aa: CASRADAGEQYF

v_gene: TRBV7-9
abundance: .
d_gene: .
j_gene: TRBJ2-5
CDR3nt: TGTGCCAGCAGCCAAAGCTGGGGGCGCGGCCGAGAGACCCAGTACTTC
CDR3aa: CASSQSWGRGRETQYF

v_gene: TRBV12-3/TRBV12-4
abundance: .
d_gene: TRBD1
j_gene: TRBJ1-3
CDR3nt: TGTGCCAGCAGCCGGGACAGGGGGAACACCATATATTTT
CDR3aa: CASSRDRGNTIYF

v_gene: TRBV7-9
abundance: .
d_gene: TRBD2
j_gene: TRBJ2-5
CDR3nt: TGTGCCAGCAGCACTCCGCCCGGGACTAGTGAGGAGACCCAGTACTTC
CDR3aa: CASSTPPGTSEETQYF

v_gene: TRBV19
abundance: .
d_gene: TRBD1
j_gene: TRBJ1-5
CDR3nt: TGTGCCAGTAGTACGATAGACAGGGGAGGCAATCAGCCCCAGCATTTT
CDR3aa: CASSTIDRGGNQPQHF

v_gene: TRBV28
abundance: few
d_gene: .
j_gene: TRBJ2-1
CDR3nt: TGTGCCAGCAGCTCGCCCGGACAGCCCGGACTGTACAATGAGCAGTTCTTC
CDR3aa: CASSSPGQPGLYNEQFF

v_gene: TRBV11-1
abundance: once
d_gene: TRBD2
j_gene: TRBJ2-7
CDR3nt: TGTGCCAGCAGCTTAGCGCTGAGCGGGGTTTACGAGCAGTACTTC
CDR3aa: CASSLALSGVYEQYF

v_gene: TRBV24-1
abundance: .
d_gene: TRBD2
j_gene: TRBJ2-2
CDR3nt: TGTGCCACCAGTACTAGCGACACCGGGGAGCTGTTTTTT
CDR3aa: CATSTSDTGELFF

v_gene: TRBV6-1
abundance: .
d_gene: TRBD1
j_gene: TRBJ2-7
CDR3nt: TGTGCCAGCAGTGAAACGACAGGGTCCTACGAGCAGTACTTC
CDR3aa: CASSETTGSYEQYF

v_gene: TRBV19
abundance: .
d_gene: .
j_gene: TRBJ1-2
CDR3nt: TGTGCCAGTAGTATAGATGGGGCAGGCCTGAGCGGCTACACCTTC
CDR3aa: CASSIDGAGLSGYTF

v_gene: TRBV2
abundance: .
d_gene: TRBD1
j_gene: TRBJ2-7
CDR3nt: TGTGCCAGCAGAGACAGGGGCGACGAGCAGTACTTC
CDR3aa: CASRDRGDEQYF

v_gene: TRBV23-1
abundance: .
d_gene: .
j_gene: TRBJ2-1
CDR3nt: TGCGCCAGCAGTCATCCCATGGGACAAAATGAGCAGTTCTTC
CDR3aa: CASSHPMGQNEQFF

v_gene: TRBV9
abundance: once
d_gene: TRBD2
j_gene: TRBJ2-5
CDR3nt: TGTGCCCCCGGGGAAAGTTCGATAGCGGGAGGGCCCCGGGTAGGGGGCCAAGAGACCCAGTACTTC
CDR3aa: CAPGESSIAGGPRVGGQETQYF

v_gene: TRBV9
abundance: .
d_gene: .
j_gene: TRBJ1-6
CDR3nt: TGTGCCAGCAGCCCCAGACTAGCGAATTCACCCCTCCACTTT
CDR3aa: CASSPRLANSPLHF

v_gene: TRBV6-1
abundance: .
d_gene: .
j_gene: TRBJ1-2
CDR3nt: TGTGCCAGCAGTGAACGCTCCGCTACCTATGGCTACACCTTC
CDR3aa: CASSERSATYGYTF

v_gene: TRBV2
abundance: .
d_gene: .
j_gene: TRBJ1-2
CDR3nt: TGTGCCAACAAGCGACGGTTCGCCTTAAACGGGGGCTACACCTTC
CDR3aa: CANKRRFALNGGYTF

v_gene: TRBV25-1
abundance: few
d_gene: TRBD1
j_gene: TRBJ1-1
CDR3nt: TGTGCCAGCAGTGCCCTAGGACAGGGGACCACTGAAGCTTTCTTT
CDR3aa: CASSALGQGTTEAFF

v_gene: TRBV7-2
abundance: .
d_gene: TRBD1
j_gene: TRBJ1-6
CDR3nt: TGTGCCAGCAGCTCCTGGGACAGGGCAAGGTCACCCCTCCACTTT
CDR3aa: CASSSWDRARSPLHF

v_gene: TRBV5-5
abundance: .
d_gene: TRBD1
j_gene: TRBJ1-2
CDR3nt: TGTGCCAGCAGCTTGGGTCCGGGACAGAACTATGGCTACACCTTC
CDR3aa: CASSLGPGQNYGYTF

v_gene: TRBV5-1
abundance: few
d_gene: TRBD2
j_gene: TRBJ2-7
CDR3nt: TGCGCCAGCAGCGCTGGGACTAGCGGGAGCTACGAGCAGTACTTC
CDR3aa: CASSAGTSGSYEQYF

v_gene: TRBV4-3
abundance: .
d_gene: .
j_gene: TRBJ2-1
CDR3nt: TGCGCCAGCAGCCATGGGACTGAATTCCCCTACAATGAGCAGTTCTTC
CDR3aa: CASSHGTEFPYNEQFF

v_gene: TRBV5-6
abundance: .
d_gene: TRBD2
j_gene: TRBJ2-1
CDR3nt: TGTGCCAGCAGCTTTAGCGGGGGGGCAGCGTACAATGAGCAGTTCTTC
CDR3aa: CASSFSGGAAYNEQFF

v_gene: TRBV18
abundance: .
d_gene: TRBD2
j_gene: TRBJ2-1
CDR3nt: TGTGCCAGCTCACCGGCTAGCGGGATCCCCTACAATGAGCAGTTCTTC
CDR3aa: CASSPASGIPYNEQFF

v_gene: TRBV15
abundance: .
d_gene: TRBD1
j_gene: TRBJ1-3
CDR3nt: TGTGCCACCAGCAGAGATCGACAGGGGGCTCGAAACACCATATATTTT
CDR3aa: CATSRDRQGARNTIYF

v_gene: TRBV29-1
abundance: .
d_gene: .
j_gene: TRBJ2-7
CDR3nt: TGCAGCGTTAGGCTAGCTCGCGAGCAGTACTTC
CDR3aa: CSVRLAREQYF

v_gene: TRBV5-6
abundance: .
d_gene: TRBD2
j_gene: TRBJ2-7
CDR3nt: TGTGCCAGCAGCTTGTGGATCGGGGGGAGGAACGAGCAGTACTTC
CDR3aa: CASSLWIGGRNEQYF